Following are 11 T cell receptor beta chains from one sample sequenced in a study of CD8+CD57+ T cells in acquired aplastic anemia. By flow cytometry, patients selected for sequencing had shown an expansion of CD8+CD57+ cells. For CDR3 and TCR beta VDJ profiling, genomic DNA was the template used. TCRdb recomputed calls from the reads with MiXCR, one row per CDR3 protein. This repertoire shows approximately 190,000 distinct CDR3 sequences, 40% to 55% found once; its top ten account for approximately 9.7%. The sample was sorted CD4+, CD8+, or CD8+CD57+ T cells (not recorded which) from PBMCs. Receptors originate from a human donor with aplastic anemia.

As concerns this clonotype: The junction differs from germline at one of its ends, possibly a read error. The chain combines TRBV10-3 with TRBJ1-5, with D possibly TRBD1 on 5 matching bases. The CDR3 contains 13 residues. Germline V gene sequence: CDR1 ENHRY, CDR2 SYGVKD. In DNA, the CDR3 is TGTGCCAGCAGTGGAGGGGACTTGGGGCCCCAGCATTTT. This gives the protein CASSGGDLGPQHF.

This clonotype has only a few counts. The chain links TRBV20-1 to TRBJ2-7, with 12 bases that match TRBD2. The CDR3 is made up of 12 amino acids. Trimming took 8 bases from V and 4 from J; bases not matched to a gene: 3. CDR1 and CDR2 (germline): DFQATT, SNEGSKA (reference sequence). The CDR3 DNA is TGCAGTTCGACTAGCGGGGGTTACGAGCAGTACTTC. This codes for CSSTSGGYEQYF.

This clonotype was picked up a small number of times. J is TRBJ2-3 and V is TRBV29-1, with D perhaps matching TRBD1 (6 bases). The CDR3 extends over 14 amino acids. V was pared by 5 bases and J by 2 bases, with 14 bases between. Germline V lookup: CDR1 SQVTM, CDR2 ANQGSEA. The CDR3 nucleotides are TGCAGCGTTAAACAGGGACCCACCACAGATACGCAGTATTTT. Translating it yields CSVKQGPTTDTQYF.

This clonotype occurred many times. This chain joins TRBV7-2 and TRBJ2-2; perhaps D is TRBD1 or TRBD2 (5 bases each). From germline, CDR1 is SGHTA and CDR2 FQGNSA. Trimming took 4 bases from V and 6 from J, leaving 12 bases between them. The CDR3 totals 14 residues. CDR3 sequence: CASSSGTRPGELFF. CDR3 in DNA: TGTGCCAGCAGCTCGGGGACCCGCCCCGGGGAGCTGTTTTTT.

The genes are TRBV29-1 and TRBJ2-7, with TRBD1 matching 9 bases. J lost 6 bases, V lost 7 bases, and 13 bases had no gene match. The CDR3 is made up of 14 amino acids. Germline CDR1 and CDR2: SQVTM and ANQGSEA. The CDR3 DNA reads as TGCAGCGCCCTGACCCGGGACAGGGTGAGCGAGCAGTACTTC. Translation: CSALTRDRVSEQYF.

This rearrangement joins TRBV5-1 to TRBJ2-3; 11 bases map to TRBD1. Germline V gene data show CDR1 as SGHRS and CDR2 as YFSETQ. This CDR3 is built from 15 residues. V lost 4 bases and J lost 3; bases outside the gene matches: 4. In DNA form, the CDR3 reads TGCGCCAGCAGCATCGGGACAGGGGGTACAGATACGCAGTATTTT. It translates to CASSIGTGGTDTQYF.

This clonotype was observed at least ten times. This chain's CDR3 is CASGGGELFF. DNA for the CDR3: TGTGCCAGTGGCGGCGGGGAGCTGTTTTTT. The chain links TRBV6-1 to TRBJ2-2; D remains ambiguous. The germline V gene has CDR1 MNHNS and CDR2 SASEGT. The CDR3 has 10 residues. V lost 9 bases, J lost 7 bases, and 6 bases lay in between.

The sample holds many counts of this clonotype. The chain uses TRBV7-9 and TRBJ1-5; D unresolved. The ends were cut back, 0 bases at V and 4 bases at J, with 10 bases in the middle. The germline V gene encodes CDR1 SEHNR and CDR2 FQNEAQ (reference sequence). The CDR3 totals 15 residues. CDR3 amino acids: CASSLAGGPNQPQHF. CDR3 DNA: TGTGCCAGCAGCTTAGCGGGAGGTCCGAATCAGCCCCAGCATTTT.

In its sample, this clonotype was seen once. The J gene is TRBJ1-1, the V gene TRBV20-1; 9 nucleotides line up with TRBD1. The CDR3 runs 14 residues. Germline values: CDR1 DFQATT, CDR2 SNEGSKA (reference sequence). Unmatched junction bases numbered 9, after V lost 5 bases and J lost 5 bases. The CDR3 DNA is TGCAGTGCTTGGATACAGGGGGCGAGTACTGAAGCTTTCTTT. It encodes CSAWIQGASTEAFF.

For the CDR3, the DNA is TGTGCCATCAGTACGGACATCTCTAGCACAGATACGCAGTATTTT. Its translation is CAISTDISSTDTQYF. The chain combines TRBV10-3 with TRBJ2-3; tentatively, D is TRBD1 (5 bases). CDR3 size: 15 residues. V lost 5 bases to trimming and J lost 0 bases, with 12 bases between them. Germline CDR1 and CDR2: ENHRY and SYGVKD.

To note about this clonotype: Possible read error: a much larger clone is one base away. The J gene is TRBJ2-2, the V gene TRBV12-3 or TRBV12-4, with D tentatively TRBD1 (6 bases). The CDR3 runs 14 residues. In DNA, the CDR3 is TGTGCCAGCAGTCCCAGGGGATCCACCGGGAAGCTGTTTTTT. Translation gives CASSPRGSTGKLFF.